This T cell receptor beta chain was captured in a study of CD8 T cells in Susac syndrome. This CDR3 spans 17 amino acids. The germline V gene has CDR1 SGDLS and CDR2 YYNGEE. V lost 0 bases and J lost 2, with 18 bases in between. TCR beta sequencing covered blood CD8+ and CD4+ T cells. Negative isolation was used for CD8+ and CD4+ T cells, and FACS enrichment was applied to TEMRA cells. RNA amounts of 0.5 to 1 ug underwent reverse transcription with random hexamers. TCR beta CDR3 was amplified by immunoSEQ multiplex PCR. This amplification extended across 54 Vbeta and 13 Jbeta segments. TCRdb re-derived calls from the immunoSEQ multiplex PCR reads in MiXCR, one entry per CDR3 protein. Of approximately 75,000 distinct CDR3 sequences listed, 95% were seen once; the top ten hold over 0.2%.

The V call is TRBV9, the J call TRBJ2-7; no reliable D call. The TCR originated in a human donor in good health. The specimen was CD8+ T cells from PBMCs. CDR3 bases: TGTGCCAGCAGCGTAGAAGGAACCCTCCGGACCCCCTACGAGCAGTACTTC. Residues: CASSVEGTLRTPYEQYF.